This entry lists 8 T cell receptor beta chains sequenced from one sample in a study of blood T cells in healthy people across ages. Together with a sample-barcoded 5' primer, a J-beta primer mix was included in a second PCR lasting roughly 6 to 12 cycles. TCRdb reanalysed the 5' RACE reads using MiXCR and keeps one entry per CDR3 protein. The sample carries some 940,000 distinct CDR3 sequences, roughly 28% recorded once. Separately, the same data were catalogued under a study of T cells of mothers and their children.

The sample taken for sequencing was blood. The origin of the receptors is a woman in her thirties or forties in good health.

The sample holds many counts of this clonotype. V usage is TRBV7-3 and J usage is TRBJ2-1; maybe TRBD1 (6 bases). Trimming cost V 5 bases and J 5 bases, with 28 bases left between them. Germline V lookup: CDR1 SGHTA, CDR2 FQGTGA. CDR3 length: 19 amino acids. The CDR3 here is CASSAKPRDTLLRHNEQFF. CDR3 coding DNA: TGTGCCAGCAGCGCGAAGCCCCGGGACACCCTTTTGAGGCACAATGAGCAGTTCTTC.

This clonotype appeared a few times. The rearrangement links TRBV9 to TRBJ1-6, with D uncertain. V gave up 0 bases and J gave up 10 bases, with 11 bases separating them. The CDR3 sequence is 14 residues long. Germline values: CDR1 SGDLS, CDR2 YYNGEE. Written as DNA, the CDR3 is TGTGCCAGCAGCGTAGAGTCGGCGGGATCACCCCTCCACTTT. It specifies CASSVESAGSPLHF.

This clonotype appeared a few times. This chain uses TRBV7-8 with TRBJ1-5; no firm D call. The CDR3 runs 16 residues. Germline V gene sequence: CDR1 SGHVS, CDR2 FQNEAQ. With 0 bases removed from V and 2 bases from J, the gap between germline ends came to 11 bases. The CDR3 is CASSLAPGSGNQPQHF. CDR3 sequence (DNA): TGTGCCAGCAGCTTAGCCCCCGGCAGTGGCAATCAGCCCCAGCATTTT.

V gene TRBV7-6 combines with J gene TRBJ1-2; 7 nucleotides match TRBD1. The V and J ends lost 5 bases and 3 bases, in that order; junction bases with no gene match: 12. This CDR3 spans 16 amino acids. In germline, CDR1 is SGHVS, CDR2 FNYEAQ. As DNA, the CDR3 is TGTGCCAGCAGCCCCAAAGGGAGAACAGGGGACTATGGCTACACCTTC. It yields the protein CASSPKGRTGDYGYTF.

The CDR3 spells CASSLSTGPRGPDTQYF. The CDR3, as DNA: TGCGCCAGCAGCTTATCAACGGGACCTCGAGGCCCAGATACGCAGTATTTT. V gene TRBV5-1 combines with J gene TRBJ2-3, with D possibly being TRBD1 or TRBD2 (5 bases each). Germline CDR1 SGHRS, CDR2 YFSETQ. Trimming took off 2 bases at V and 4 bases at J, with 20 bases between the two ends. The CDR3 has 17 residues.

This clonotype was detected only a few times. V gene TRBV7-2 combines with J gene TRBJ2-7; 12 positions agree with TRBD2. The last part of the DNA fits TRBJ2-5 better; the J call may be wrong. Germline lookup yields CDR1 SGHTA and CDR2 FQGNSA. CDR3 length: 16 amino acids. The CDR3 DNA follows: TGTGCCAGCAGCAGGGGTCTAGCGGGGGGGCGGGAGACCCAGTACTTC. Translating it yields CASSRGLAGGRETQYF.

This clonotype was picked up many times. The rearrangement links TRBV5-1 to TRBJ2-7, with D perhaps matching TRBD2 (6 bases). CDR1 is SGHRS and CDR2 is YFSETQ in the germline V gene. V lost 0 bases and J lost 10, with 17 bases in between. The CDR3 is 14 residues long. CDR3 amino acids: CASSLVGSTTIQYF. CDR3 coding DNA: TGCGCCAGCAGCTTGGTCGGGAGTACCACCATCCAGTACTTC.

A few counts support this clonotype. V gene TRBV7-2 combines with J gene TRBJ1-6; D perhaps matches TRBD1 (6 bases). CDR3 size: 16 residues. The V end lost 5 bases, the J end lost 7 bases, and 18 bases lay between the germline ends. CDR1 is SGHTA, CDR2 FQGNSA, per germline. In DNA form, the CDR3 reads TGTGCCAGCAGCAAGTCTACCGGGGGACAAAATTCACCCCTCCACTTT. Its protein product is CASSKSTGGQNSPLHF.